The 20 T cell receptor beta chains below all came from one sample that was sequenced in a study of blood T cell repertoires in COVID-19. Sequencing was performed with immunoSEQ multiplex PCR; in TCRdb, only in-frame clones are kept and a portion is missing. Found here are about 170,000 clones, about 87% of them singletons; the top ten hold about 26%. Specimen: peripheral blood. These receptors originate from a man between 60 and 75 years old with acute or convalescent COVID-19.

The chain couples TRBV11-3 to TRBJ2-5; 11 bases align to TRBD1. CDR1 SGHNT and CDR2 YENEEA come from the germline V gene. V shed 5 bases, J shed 5 bases, and the junction held 7 bases outside the gene matches. This CDR3 is 15 amino acids long. The CDR3 reads CASSPDRGRSETQYF. The CDR3 DNA reads as TGTGCCAGCAGCCCGGACAGGGGGCGCTCCGAGACCCAGTACTTC.

The CDR3 DNA reads TGCGCCAGCAGTGACAGCAGGGGGCGCTATGGCTACACCTTC. Amino acids: CASSDSRGRYGYTF. V is TRBV10-2 and J is TRBJ1-2, with 8 bases matching TRBD1. The ends lost 3 bases at V and 4 bases at J; junction bases unmatched: 4. The CDR3 runs 14 residues. Germline CDR1 WSHSY, CDR2 SAAADI.

The V and J genes are TRBV19 and TRBJ2-5, with unresolved D. This CDR3 has 12 amino acids. Germline loops: CDR1 LNHDA, CDR2 SQIVND (reference sequence). The V end was cut by 1 base, the J end by 14 bases, with 14 bases between. This chain's CDR3 is CASSIAQAGPYF. CDR3 sequence (DNA): TGTGCCAGTAGTATAGCTCAGGCAGGCCCTTACTTC.

The J gene is TRBJ1-1, the V gene TRBV5-1; TRBD1 might be the D (6 bases). CDR1 and CDR2 (germline): SGHRS, YFSETQ. The V end lost 3 bases, the J end lost 3 bases, and 9 bases lay between the germline ends. This CDR3 region has 13 residues. The CDR3 DNA follows: TGCGCCAGCAGCTGGTCAGGGGACACTGAAGCTTTCTTT. It encodes CASSWSGDTEAFF.

The chain employs TRBV10-3 and TRBJ1-1, with 10 bases matching TRBD1. CDR3 length: 15 amino acids. Looked up from germline, CDR1 is ENHRY and CDR2 is SYGVKD. With V trimmed by 4 bases and J by 5 bases, 7 bases remained unmatched. The chain's CDR3 is CAISAWTGGRTEAFF. In DNA form, the CDR3 reads TGTGCCATCAGTGCATGGACAGGGGGAAGGACTGAAGCTTTCTTT.

The chain joins TRBV28 to TRBJ1-2; 7 bases agree with TRBD1. V trimming: 5 bases; J trimming: 6 bases; junction bases outside the gene matches: 6. The CDR3 extends over 13 amino acids. Germline V lookup: CDR1 MDHEN, CDR2 SYDVKM. The CDR3 region is CASSVQGFHGYTF. In DNA form, the CDR3 reads TGTGCCAGCAGTGTACAGGGGTTTCATGGCTACACCTTC.

The chain couples TRBV3-1 (or the pseudogene TRBV3-2) to TRBJ2-3, with D unresolved. V was clipped by 5 bases and J by 0 bases, with 18 bases between them. Germline-derived CDR1 and CDR2 are LGHDT and YNNKEL (reference sequence). The CDR3 is 17 amino acids. CDR3 residues: CASSTRLSESSTDTQYF. In nucleotides, the CDR3 is TGTGCCAGCAGCACAAGATTAAGCGAGAGTAGCACAGATACGCAGTATTTT.

The chain carries TRBV29-1 and TRBJ2-3, with D possibly matching TRBD1 (5 bases). CDR1 is SQVTM and CDR2 is ANQGSEA in the germline V gene. V lost 8 bases and J 3 bases, leaving 15 bases between the germline ends. The CDR3 loop spans 13 amino acids. CDR3 nucleotides: TGCAGCCTCCGGGTCTCAGGGACAGATACGCAGTATTTT. Residues: CSLRVSGTDTQYF.

The chain couples TRBV29-1 to TRBJ2-7; 10 bases are a match to TRBD1. CDR3 length: 14 residues. CDR1 is SQVTM and CDR2 is ANQGSEA in the germline V gene. V trimming: 8 bases; J trimming: 4 bases; junction bases outside the gene matches: 11. CDR3 sequence: CSISGGQGYYEQYF. The CDR3 DNA reads as TGCAGCATTTCGGGGGGACAGGGGTATTACGAGCAGTACTTC.

The gene calls are TRBV6-5 and TRBJ1-1; D not resolved. The CDR3 has 14 residues. Germline V CDR1 and CDR2: MNHEY, SVGAGI. The ends were cut back, 2 bases at V and 0 bases at J, with 7 bases in the middle. Here the CDR3 reads CASSYNSLNTEAFF. In nucleotides, the CDR3 is TGTGCCAGCAGTTACAACAGCCTGAACACTGAAGCTTTCTTT.

The CDR3 region has the DNA TGTGCCAGCTCACCGTCCTATAGCAATCAGCCCCAGCATTTT. Protein sequence: CASSPSYSNQPQHF. The gene calls are TRBV18 and TRBJ1-5; D unresolved. Trimming stripped 3 bases from V and 0 bases from J, with 6 bases between. Germline CDR1 is KGHSH and CDR2 is LQKENI. CDR3 length: 14 amino acids.

The CDR3 coding sequence is TGTGCCAGCAGTCGCTTCGCCCCTCGACTAGCGGTGAGACCCACAGATACGCAGTATTTT. Translated, it gives CASSRFAPRLAVRPTDTQYF. The chain combines TRBV6-2 or TRBV6-3 with TRBJ2-3, with 9 positions matching TRBD2. The V gene's germline CDR1 is MNHEY and CDR2 SVGEGT. V shed 5 bases and J 2 bases; nucleotides not matched to a gene: 20. The CDR3 has 20 amino acids.

The V and J genes are TRBV2 and TRBJ1-4, with D possibly TRBD1 on 6 matching bases. The CDR3 extends over 14 amino acids. Germline V lookup: CDR1 SNHLY, CDR2 FYNNEI. Trimming stripped 6 bases from V and 5 bases from J, with 13 bases between. CDR3 in DNA: TGTGCCAGCAGCGAATCAGGGGAGAATGAAAAACTGTTTTTT. Translation: CASSESGENEKLFF.

J is TRBJ1-1 and V is TRBV7-6, with D possibly matching TRBD1 (5 bases). V lost 1 base to trimming and J lost 1 base, with 10 bases between them. CDR1 is SGHVS, CDR2 FNYEAQ, per germline. The length of the CDR3 is 15 residues. CDR3 in amino acids: CASSLVQGQNTEAFF. Written as DNA, the CDR3 is TGTGCCAGCAGCTTAGTGCAGGGCCAGAACACTGAAGCTTTCTTT.

The V and J genes are TRBV7-9 and TRBJ2-3, with 7 bases matching TRBD2. Germline-derived CDR1 and CDR2 are SEHNR and FQNEAQ (reference sequence). Trimming took 1 base from V and 5 from J; bases not matched to a gene: 6. This CDR3 contains 15 residues. CDR3 sequence reads: CASSLGDLAGDTQYF. The CDR3 nucleotides are TGTGCCAGCAGCTTAGGTGATTTAGCGGGAGATACGCAGTATTTT.

This clone was counted a single time. CDR3 DNA: TGTGCCAGCAGTGAAAGAGGGGGCTACACCTTC. Amino acid sequence: CASSERGGYTF. The V gene is TRBV6-1, the J gene TRBJ1-2; D unresolved. This CDR3 contains 11 residues. V was pared by 2 bases and J by 8 bases, with 6 bases between. Germline V lookup: CDR1 MNHNS, CDR2 SASEGT.

The rearrangement joins TRBV11-2 to TRBJ2-5; D remains ambiguous. The CDR3 is 11 residues long. CDR1 and CDR2 (germline): SGHAT, FQNNGV. The V and J ends lost 5 bases and 5 bases respectively, with 6 bases between them. The CDR3 DNA reads TGTGCCAGCAGCCCTATTGAGACCCAGTACTTC. This gives the protein CASSPIETQYF.

This clone turned up a few times. The chain joins TRBV9 to TRBJ1-2, with a possible D match to TRBD1 (5 bases). The CDR3 is made up of 17 amino acids. Germline-derived CDR1 and CDR2 are SGDLS and YYNGEE. V was cut by 2 bases and J by 2 bases, with 19 bases left in between. The CDR3 loop is CASSVDKGGGSNYGYTF. The DNA of the CDR3 is TGTGCCAGCAGCGTTGACAAGGGCGGGGGATCAAACTATGGCTACACCTTC.

The J gene is TRBJ1-1, the V gene TRBV10-3; 7 positions agree with TRBD1. The germline CDR1 and CDR2 sequences are ENHRY and SYGVKD. Trimming at V came to 6 bases and at J to 1 base, leaving 8 bases not matched to a gene. The CDR3 runs 15 residues. This chain's CDR3 is CAISRFQGENTEAFF. DNA for the CDR3: TGTGCCATCAGCCGTTTTCAGGGGGAGAACACTGAAGCTTTCTTT.

This clone turned up a few times. The gene calls are TRBV7-3 and TRBJ2-1; TRBD2 matches 8 bases. V was pared by 5 bases and J by 8 bases, with 5 bases of the junction left unmatched. The germline CDR1 and CDR2 sequences are SGHTA and FQGTGA. CDR3 size: 13 residues. The CDR3 DNA reads as TGTGCCAGCAGCCAGGGACTAGGCTATGAGCAGTTCTTC. Translating it yields CASSQGLGYEQFF.